There are many counts of the clone carrying this T cell receptor beta chain. The sample originates from a study of T cells in Graves' hyperthyroidism and ophthalmopathy. TCR beta CDR3 sequences were amplified from RNA transcripts. A set of HTBI primers served as the primers for a first-round RT-PCR of the TCR CDR3. TCRdb used MiXCR to reprocess the multiplex PCR reads, holding one entry per CDR3 protein. The table lists a few hundred thousand distinct CDR3 sequences, around 14% of them singletons, with about a quarter in the top ten. Sequencing input: blood. The TCR originated in a woman aged 18-35 years with Graves' hyperthyroidism that later progressed to Graves' ophthalmopathy.

The CDR3 DNA reads as TGCAGCGTTGAAGATGGGGTAAACACAGATACGCAGTATTTT. It yields the protein CSVEDGVNTDTQYF. V usage is TRBV29-1 and J usage is TRBJ2-3; D remains unclear. The V end lost 0 bases, the J end lost 2 bases, and 9 bases lay between the germline ends. Germline V gene data show CDR1 as SQVTM and CDR2 as ANQGSEA. CDR3 size: 14 residues.